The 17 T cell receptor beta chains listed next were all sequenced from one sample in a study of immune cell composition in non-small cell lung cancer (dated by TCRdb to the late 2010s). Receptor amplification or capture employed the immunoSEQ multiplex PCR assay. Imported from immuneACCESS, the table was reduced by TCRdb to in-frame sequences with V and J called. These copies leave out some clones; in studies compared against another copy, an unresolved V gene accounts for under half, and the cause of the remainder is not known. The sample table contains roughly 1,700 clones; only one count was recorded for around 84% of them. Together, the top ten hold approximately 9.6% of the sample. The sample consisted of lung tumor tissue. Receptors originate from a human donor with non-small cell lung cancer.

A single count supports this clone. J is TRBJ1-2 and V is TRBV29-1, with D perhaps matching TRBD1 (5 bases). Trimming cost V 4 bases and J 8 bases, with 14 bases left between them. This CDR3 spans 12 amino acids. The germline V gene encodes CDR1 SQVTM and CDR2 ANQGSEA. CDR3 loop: CSVGAGPGGYTF. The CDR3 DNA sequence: TGCAGCGTTGGCGCAGGGCCCGGGGGCTACACCTTC.

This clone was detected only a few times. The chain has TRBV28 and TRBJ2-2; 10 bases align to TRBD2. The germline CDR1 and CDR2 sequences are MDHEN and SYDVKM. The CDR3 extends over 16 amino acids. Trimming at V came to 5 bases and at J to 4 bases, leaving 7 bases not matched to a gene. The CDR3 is CASSPLAGALTGELFF. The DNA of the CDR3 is TGTGCCAGCAGTCCTCTAGCGGGAGCACTCACCGGGGAGCTGTTTTTT.

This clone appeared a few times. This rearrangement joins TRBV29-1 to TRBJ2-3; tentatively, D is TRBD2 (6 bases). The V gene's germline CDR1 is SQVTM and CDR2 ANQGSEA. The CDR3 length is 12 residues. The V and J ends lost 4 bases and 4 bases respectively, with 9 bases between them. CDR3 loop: CSVGGTSDTQYF. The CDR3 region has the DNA TGCAGCGTTGGCGGGACCTCAGATACGCAGTATTTT.

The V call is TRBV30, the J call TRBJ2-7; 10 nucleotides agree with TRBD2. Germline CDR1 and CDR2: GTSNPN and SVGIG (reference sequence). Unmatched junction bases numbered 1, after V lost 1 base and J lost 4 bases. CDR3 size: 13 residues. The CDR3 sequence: CAWSATSGYEQYV. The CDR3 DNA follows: TGTGCCTGGAGTGCGACTAGCGGGTACGAGCAGTACGTC.

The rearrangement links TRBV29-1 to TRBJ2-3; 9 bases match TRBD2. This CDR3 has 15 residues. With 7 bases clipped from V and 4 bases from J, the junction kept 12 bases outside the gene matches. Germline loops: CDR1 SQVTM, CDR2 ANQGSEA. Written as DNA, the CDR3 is TGCAGCGCCAGTCCCGCTAGCGGGACTTCAGATACGCAGTATTTT. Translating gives CSASPASGTSDTQYF.

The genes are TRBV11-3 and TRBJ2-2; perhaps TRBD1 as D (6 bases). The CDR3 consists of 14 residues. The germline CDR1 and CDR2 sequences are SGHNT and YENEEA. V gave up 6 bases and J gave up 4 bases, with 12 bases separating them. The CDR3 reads CASSSGAVTGELFF. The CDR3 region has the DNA TGTGCCAGCAGTTCAGGGGCGGTCACCGGGGAGCTGTTTTTT. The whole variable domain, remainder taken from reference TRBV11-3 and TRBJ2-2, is EAGVVQSPRYKIIEKKQPVAFWCNPISGHNTLYWYLQNLGQGPELLIRYENEEAVDDSQLPKDRFSAERLKGVDSTLKIQPAELGDSAVYLCASSSGAVTGELFFGEGSRLTVL.

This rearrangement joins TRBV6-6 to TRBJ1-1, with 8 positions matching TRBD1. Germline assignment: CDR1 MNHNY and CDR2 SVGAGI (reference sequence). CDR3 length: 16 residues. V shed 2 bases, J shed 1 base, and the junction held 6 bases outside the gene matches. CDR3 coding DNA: TGTGCCAGCAGTTACGGGACAACAGGGGGGAACACTGAAGCTTTCTTT. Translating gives CASSYGTTGGNTEAFF.

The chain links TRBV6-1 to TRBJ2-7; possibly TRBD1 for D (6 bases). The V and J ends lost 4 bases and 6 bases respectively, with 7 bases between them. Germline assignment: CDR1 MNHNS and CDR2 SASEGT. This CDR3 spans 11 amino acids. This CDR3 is CASSAQGEQYF. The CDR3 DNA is TGTGCCAGCAGTGCACAGGGCGAGCAGTACTTC.

The chain's CDR3 is CASSLPPAGDPYEQYF. The CDR3 DNA follows: TGCGCCAGCAGCCTCCCTCCAGCGGGAGATCCCTACGAGCAGTACTTC. V and J are TRBV4-1 and TRBJ2-7; TRBD2 aligns across 8 bases. This CDR3 contains 16 residues. V lost 4 bases, J lost 2 bases, and 10 bases stayed unmatched. Per the germline V gene, CDR1 is MGHRA and CDR2 is YSYEKL.

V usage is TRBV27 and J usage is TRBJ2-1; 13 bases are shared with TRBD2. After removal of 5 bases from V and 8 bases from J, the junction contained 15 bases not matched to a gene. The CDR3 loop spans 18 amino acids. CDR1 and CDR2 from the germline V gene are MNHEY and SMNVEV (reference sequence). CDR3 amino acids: CASSPLRLLAGGVDEQFF. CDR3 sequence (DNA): TGTGCCAGCAGTCCCCTCCGGCTACTAGCGGGAGGGGTGGATGAGCAGTTCTTC.

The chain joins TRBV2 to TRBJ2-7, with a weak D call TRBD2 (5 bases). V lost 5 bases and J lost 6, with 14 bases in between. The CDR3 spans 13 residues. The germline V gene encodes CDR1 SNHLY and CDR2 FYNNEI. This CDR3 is CASSLGIAREQYV. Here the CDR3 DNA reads TGTGCCAGCAGTTTGGGGATAGCGCGCGAGCAGTACGTC.

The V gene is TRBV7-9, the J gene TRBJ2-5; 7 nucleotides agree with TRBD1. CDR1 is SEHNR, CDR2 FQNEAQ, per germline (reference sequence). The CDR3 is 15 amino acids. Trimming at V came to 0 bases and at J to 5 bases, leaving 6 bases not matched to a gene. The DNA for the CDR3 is TGTGCCAGCAGCTTAGCGACAGGGATCGGGGAGACCCAGTACTTC. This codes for CASSLATGIGETQYF.

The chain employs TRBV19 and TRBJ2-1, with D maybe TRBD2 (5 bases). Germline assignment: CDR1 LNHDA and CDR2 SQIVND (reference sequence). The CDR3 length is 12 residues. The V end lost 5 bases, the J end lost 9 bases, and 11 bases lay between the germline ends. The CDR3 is CASSVGAGEQFF. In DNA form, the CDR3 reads TGTGCCAGTAGTGTGGGAGCTGGTGAGCAGTTCTTC.

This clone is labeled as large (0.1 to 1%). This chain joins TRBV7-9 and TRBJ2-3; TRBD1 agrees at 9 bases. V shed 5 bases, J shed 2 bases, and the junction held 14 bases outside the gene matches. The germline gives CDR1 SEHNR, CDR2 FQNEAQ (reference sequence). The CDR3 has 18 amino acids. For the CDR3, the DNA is TGTGCCAGCAGCAGTCCCTCCATGGGACAGGGCATCACAGATACGCAGTATTTT. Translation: CASSSPSMGQGITDTQYF.

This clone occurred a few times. CDR3 in DNA: TGTGCCAGCAGCTTAAGGGACAGTCTGGGCGTACACAATGAGCAGTTCTTC. Translation gives CASSLRDSLGVHNEQFF. This chain joins TRBV7-3 and TRBJ2-1; 7 positions match TRBD1. CDR1 is SGHTA, CDR2 FQGTGA, per germline. With 1 base clipped from V and 5 bases from J, the junction kept 11 bases outside the gene matches. This CDR3 has 17 amino acids.

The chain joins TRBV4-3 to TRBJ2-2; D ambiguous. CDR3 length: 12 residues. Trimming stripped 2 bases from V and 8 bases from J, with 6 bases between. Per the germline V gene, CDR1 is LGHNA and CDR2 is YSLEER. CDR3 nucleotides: TGCGCCAGCAGCCAATCTTCGGGGGAGCTGTTTTTT. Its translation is CASSQSSGELFF.

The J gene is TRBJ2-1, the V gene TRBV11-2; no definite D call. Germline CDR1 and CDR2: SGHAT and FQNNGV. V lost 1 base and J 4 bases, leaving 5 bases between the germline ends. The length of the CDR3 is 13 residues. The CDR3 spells CASSLARYNEQFF. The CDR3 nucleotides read TGTGCCAGCAGCTTAGCACGGTACAATGAGCAGTTCTTC.